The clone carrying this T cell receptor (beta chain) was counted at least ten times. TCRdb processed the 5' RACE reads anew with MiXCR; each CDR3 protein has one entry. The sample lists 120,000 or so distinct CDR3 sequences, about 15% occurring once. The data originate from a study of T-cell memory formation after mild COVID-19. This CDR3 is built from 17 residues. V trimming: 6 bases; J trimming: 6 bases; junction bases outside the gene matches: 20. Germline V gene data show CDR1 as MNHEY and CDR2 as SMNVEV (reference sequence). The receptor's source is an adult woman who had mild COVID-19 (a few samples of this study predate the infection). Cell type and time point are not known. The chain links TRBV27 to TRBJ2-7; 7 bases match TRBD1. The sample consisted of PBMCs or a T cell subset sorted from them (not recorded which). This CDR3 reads CASSVNHGVEGAVEQYF. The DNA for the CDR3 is TGTGCCAGCAGCGTGAACCATGGTGTCGAGGGGGCTGTCGAGCAGTACTTC.